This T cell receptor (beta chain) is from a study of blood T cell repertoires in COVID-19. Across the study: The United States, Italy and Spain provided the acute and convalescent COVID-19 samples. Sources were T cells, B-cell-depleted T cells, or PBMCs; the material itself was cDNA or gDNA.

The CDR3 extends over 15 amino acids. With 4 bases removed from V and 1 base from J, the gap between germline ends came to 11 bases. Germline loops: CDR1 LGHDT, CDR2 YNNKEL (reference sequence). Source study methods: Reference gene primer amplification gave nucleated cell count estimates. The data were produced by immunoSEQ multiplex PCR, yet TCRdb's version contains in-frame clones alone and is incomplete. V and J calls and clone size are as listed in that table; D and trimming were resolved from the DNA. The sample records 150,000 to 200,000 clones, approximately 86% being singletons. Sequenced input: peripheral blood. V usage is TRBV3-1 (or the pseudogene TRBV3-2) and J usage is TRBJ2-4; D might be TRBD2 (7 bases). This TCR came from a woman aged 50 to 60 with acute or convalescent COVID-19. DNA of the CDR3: TGTGCCAGCAGCCTATCGGGGGGCGCCAAAAACATTCAGTACTTC. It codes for CASSLSGGAKNIQYF.